These T cell receptor beta chains were read from a single sample in a study of molecular identifiers for immune sequencing clone quantification. Each CDR3 protein gets one entry after TCRdb re-called the PCR reads with MiXCR. The table has about half a million distinct CDR3 sequences, 20% to 25% seen once; the top ten hold about 0.8%. The specimen sequenced was naive CD8+ T cells from blood, with Jurkat cell RNA spiked in. These receptors came from a human donor in good health. Some libraries in this study had Jurkat cell RNA spiked in. Both conserved end residues are part of each CDR3. Fields, in order: D gene, V gene, J gene, clone size, CDR3 protein, CDR3 DNA. A D gene is named only where the DNA matches it firmly. Expanded clones get a size class; other rows say once, few or many, or leave the size out.

d_gene: .; v_gene: TRBV4-2; j_gene: TRBJ2-1; abundance: .; CDR3aa: CASSQDPYNEQFF; CDR3nt: TGTGCCAGCAGCCAAGATCCCTACAATGAGCAGTTCTTC
d_gene: .; v_gene: TRBV28; j_gene: TRBJ2-7; abundance: few; CDR3aa: CASSLPSWGSEGLYF; CDR3nt: TGTGCCAGCAGTCTACCCTCCTGGGGGTCGGAGGGTCTGTACTTC
d_gene: .; v_gene: TRBV4-1; j_gene: TRBJ1-6; abundance: .; CDR3aa: CASSQGLGGINSPLHF; CDR3nt: TGCGCCAGCAGCCAAGGGTTGGGGGGGATTAATTCACCCCTCCACTTT
d_gene: .; v_gene: TRBV5-1; j_gene: TRBJ2-1; abundance: many; CDR3aa: CASSLAGNEQFF; CDR3nt: TGTGCCAGCAGCTTAGCAGGCAATGAGCAGTTCTTC
d_gene: .; v_gene: TRBV13; j_gene: TRBJ1-1; abundance: many; CDR3aa: CASSHARTEAFF; CDR3nt: TGTGCCAGCAGCCACGCCCGGACAGAAGCTTTCTTT
d_gene: .; v_gene: TRBV7-9; j_gene: TRBJ1-1; abundance: many; CDR3aa: CASSPVVKDEAFF; CDR3nt: TGTGCCAGCAGCCCTGTTGTAAAGGATGAAGCTTTCTTT
d_gene: .; v_gene: TRBV6-2/TRBV6-3; j_gene: TRBJ1-1; abundance: many; CDR3aa: CASGGGTEAFF; CDR3nt: TGTGCCAGCGGGGGGGGTACTGAAGCTTTCTTT
d_gene: TRBD1; v_gene: TRBV4-1; j_gene: TRBJ2-7; abundance: .; CDR3aa: CASSQATGLRYEQYF; CDR3nt: TGCGCCAGCAGCCAAGCGACAGGGCTTCGCTACGAGCAGTACTTC
d_gene: TRBD1; v_gene: TRBV7-3; j_gene: TRBJ2-4; abundance: .; CDR3aa: CASSLTGMAKNIQYF; CDR3nt: TGTGCCAGCAGCTTGACAGGGATGGCCAAAAACATTCAGTACTTC
d_gene: .; v_gene: TRBV19; j_gene: TRBJ2-1; abundance: .; CDR3aa: CASGVFGTDNEQFF; CDR3nt: TGTGCCAGTGGTGTTTTCGGGACGGACAATGAGCAGTTCTTC
d_gene: .; v_gene: TRBV6-5; j_gene: TRBJ1-1; abundance: many; CDR3aa: CAIQPGHRDRNTEAFF; CDR3nt: TGTGCCATTCAGCCGGGACATAGGGATCGGAACACTGAAGCTTTCTTT
d_gene: .; v_gene: TRBV11-2; j_gene: TRBJ2-1; abundance: many; CDR3aa: CASSLYDEQFF; CDR3nt: TGTGCCAGCAGCTTATATGATGAGCAGTTCTTC
d_gene: .; v_gene: TRBV27; j_gene: TRBJ2-3; abundance: many; CDR3aa: CASSYTKTVRLDTQYF; CDR3nt: TGTGCCAGCAGTTATACCAAGACAGTCCGCTTAGATACGCAGTATTTT
d_gene: TRBD2; v_gene: TRBV2; j_gene: TRBJ2-1; abundance: .; CDR3aa: CASSGISGGAVPHERFF; CDR3nt: TGTGCCAGCAGTGGTATTAGCGGGGGGGCGGTCCCTCATGAGCGGTTCTTC
d_gene: TRBD2; v_gene: TRBV13; j_gene: TRBJ2-7; abundance: .; CDR3aa: CASSCQSSGGPPYEQYF; CDR3nt: TGTGCCAGCAGCTGCCAGTCTAGCGGGGGGCCTCCCTACGAGCAGTACTTC
d_gene: .; v_gene: TRBV11-2; j_gene: TRBJ2-7; abundance: many; CDR3aa: CASSPGTLFEQYF; CDR3nt: TGTGCCAGCAGCCCCGGGACCCTTTTCGAGCAGTACTTC
d_gene: TRBD2; v_gene: TRBV11-2; j_gene: TRBJ2-5; abundance: .; CDR3aa: CASSFPGAGHQETQYF; CDR3nt: TGTGCCAGCAGCTTCCCCGGAGCGGGGCACCAAGAGACCCAGTACTTC
d_gene: .; v_gene: TRBV11-2; j_gene: TRBJ2-1; abundance: .; CDR3aa: CASSFFETLLDEQFF; CDR3nt: TGTGCCAGCAGCTTTTTCGAGACCCTGTTAGATGAGCAGTTCTTC
d_gene: .; v_gene: TRBV5-6; j_gene: TRBJ1-3; abundance: many; CDR3aa: CASSLDSFSGNTIYF; CDR3nt: TGTGCCAGCAGCTTGGACAGCTTCTCTGGAAACACCATATATTTT
d_gene: .; v_gene: TRBV27; j_gene: TRBJ2-3; abundance: few; CDR3aa: CASSPVPSTDTQYF; CDR3nt: TGTGCCAGCAGTCCAGTGCCATCCACAGATACGCAGTATTTT
d_gene: .; v_gene: TRBV4-2; j_gene: TRBJ2-7; abundance: many; CDR3aa: CASSQESGSEQYF; CDR3nt: TGTGCCAGCAGCCAAGAGAGTGGATCCGAGCAGTACTTC
d_gene: TRBD1; v_gene: TRBV5-1; j_gene: TRBJ2-1; abundance: many; CDR3aa: CASSPAPGDRISNEQFF; CDR3nt: TGCGCCAGCAGCCCTGCGCCCGGGGACAGGATATCCAATGAGCAGTTCTTC
d_gene: TRBD1; v_gene: TRBV28; j_gene: TRBJ2-2; abundance: few; CDR3aa: CASSLEGDRVRGELFF; CDR3nt: TGTGCCAGCAGTTTAGAGGGGGACAGGGTCCGAGGGGAGCTGTTTTTT
d_gene: .; v_gene: TRBV4-1; j_gene: TRBJ2-5; abundance: many; CDR3aa: CASSQEGPLALQETQYF; CDR3nt: TGCGCCAGCAGCCAAGAAGGTCCTCTAGCGCTCCAAGAGACCCAGTACTTC
d_gene: .; v_gene: TRBV4-3; j_gene: TRBJ1-5; abundance: many; CDR3aa: CASSQDWTSNQPQHF; CDR3nt: TGCGCCAGCAGCCAAGATTGGACAAGCAATCAGCCCCAGCATTTT
d_gene: .; v_gene: TRBV6-2/TRBV6-3; j_gene: TRBJ2-4; abundance: many; CDR3aa: CASSLRAKNIQYF; CDR3nt: TGTGCCAGCAGTTTGCGAGCCAAAAACATTCAGTACTTC
d_gene: .; v_gene: TRBV20-1; j_gene: TRBJ2-7; abundance: few; CDR3aa: CSARDHPGSIEQYF; CDR3nt: TGCAGTGCTAGAGATCACCCAGGGTCAATCGAGCAGTACTTC
d_gene: TRBD1; v_gene: TRBV7-6; j_gene: TRBJ2-3; abundance: many; CDR3aa: CASSLTGADTQYF; CDR3nt: TGTGCCAGCAGCTTGACAGGGGCAGATACGCAGTATTTT
d_gene: TRBD2; v_gene: TRBV4-3; j_gene: TRBJ2-2; abundance: few; CDR3aa: CASSQDLSGGGTGELLF; CDR3nt: TGCGCCAGCAGCCAAGATCTTTCGGGGGGAGGTACCGGGGAGCTGCTTTTT
d_gene: TRBD2; v_gene: TRBV19; j_gene: TRBJ2-1; abundance: few; CDR3aa: CASRYSGAYNEQFF; CDR3nt: TGTGCCAGTAGATATAGCGGGGCTTACAATGAGCAGTTCTTC
d_gene: .; v_gene: TRBV3-1; j_gene: TRBJ2-7; abundance: few; CDR3aa: CAQKPRVGYEQYF; CDR3nt: TGTGCCCAAAAACCCAGGGTGGGGTACGAGCAGTACTTC
d_gene: .; v_gene: TRBV6-2/TRBV6-3; j_gene: TRBJ1-1; abundance: many; CDR3aa: CASTVSGWAEAFF; CDR3nt: TGTGCCAGCACCGTATCGGGTTGGGCTGAAGCTTTCTTT
d_gene: .; v_gene: TRBV28; j_gene: TRBJ2-1; abundance: .; CDR3aa: CASPFSGSSYNEQFF; CDR3nt: TGTGCCAGTCCCTTCAGCGGAAGCTCCTACAATGAGCAGTTCTTC
d_gene: TRBD2; v_gene: TRBV29-1; j_gene: TRBJ2-2; abundance: .; CDR3aa: CSAVLAGANTGELFF; CDR3nt: TGCAGCGCTGTACTAGCGGGGGCGAACACCGGGGAGCTGTTTTTT
d_gene: .; v_gene: TRBV7-9; j_gene: TRBJ2-7; abundance: many; CDR3aa: CASSFVQGQEYEQYF; CDR3nt: TGTGCCAGCAGCTTCGTGCAGGGTCAAGAGTACGAGCAGTACTTC
d_gene: TRBD1; v_gene: TRBV18; j_gene: TRBJ2-7; abundance: once; CDR3aa: CASSPPTARTGYEQYF; CDR3nt: TGTGCCAGCTCACCACCTACAGCGAGGACAGGCTACGAGCAGTACTTC
d_gene: .; v_gene: TRBV19; j_gene: TRBJ2-7; abundance: many; CDR3aa: CASSISRSYEQYF; CDR3nt: TGTGCCAGTAGTATTTCCAGGTCCTACGAGCAGTACTTC
d_gene: TRBD2; v_gene: TRBV4-1; j_gene: TRBJ2-7; abundance: few; CDR3aa: CASSHTPLAGGYEQYF; CDR3nt: TGCGCCAGCAGCCACACACCACTAGCGGGGGGTTACGAGCAGTACTTC
d_gene: .; v_gene: TRBV28; j_gene: TRBJ2-7; abundance: .; CDR3aa: CASRMGRPYEQYF; CDR3nt: TGTGCCAGCAGGATGGGCAGACCCTACGAGCAGTACTTC
d_gene: .; v_gene: TRBV6-2/TRBV6-3; j_gene: TRBJ2-3; abundance: .; CDR3aa: CASDPLGGSTDTQYF; CDR3nt: TGTGCCAGCGACCCCCTGGGCGGGAGCACAGATACGCAGTATTTT
d_gene: TRBD2; v_gene: TRBV6-2/TRBV6-3; j_gene: TRBJ2-7; abundance: once; CDR3aa: CASSYGVAGYEQYF; CDR3nt: TGTGCCAGCAGTTACGGTGTAGCGGGTTACGAGCAGTACTTC
d_gene: .; v_gene: TRBV13; j_gene: TRBJ2-7; abundance: many; CDR3aa: CASSQQGPGEQYF; CDR3nt: TGTGCCAGCAGCCAACAGGGCCCGGGGGAGCAGTACTTC
d_gene: .; v_gene: TRBV19; j_gene: TRBJ1-5; abundance: .; CDR3aa: CASSTGDNFNQPQHF; CDR3nt: TGTGCCAGTAGTACAGGGGACAACTTCAATCAGCCCCAGCATTTT
d_gene: .; v_gene: TRBV13; j_gene: TRBJ1-2; abundance: many; CDR3aa: CASSSETEIYGYTF; CDR3nt: TGTGCCAGCAGCTCAGAGACAGAAATCTATGGCTACACCTTC
d_gene: .; v_gene: TRBV4-3; j_gene: TRBJ2-1; abundance: .; CDR3aa: CASSQGREGQFF; CDR3nt: TGCGCCAGCAGCCAAGGGCGAGAGGGGCAGTTCTTC
d_gene: .; v_gene: TRBV5-5; j_gene: TRBJ2-3; abundance: many; CDR3aa: CASSFSGFGTDTQYF; CDR3nt: TGTGCCAGCAGCTTCTCCGGGTTTGGCACAGATACGCAGTATTTT
d_gene: .; v_gene: TRBV9; j_gene: TRBJ1-4; abundance: many; CDR3aa: CASSVDPQTNEKLFF; CDR3nt: TGTGCCAGCAGCGTAGATCCGCAAACTAATGAAAAACTGTTTTTT
d_gene: TRBD2; v_gene: TRBV30; j_gene: TRBJ2-5; abundance: once; CDR3aa: CAWNRLAGGLETQYF; CDR3nt: TGTGCCTGGAATCGCCTAGCGGGAGGCCTAGAGACCCAGTACTTC
d_gene: .; v_gene: TRBV28; j_gene: TRBJ2-5; abundance: few; CDR3aa: CASSLFAGRRETQYF; CDR3nt: TGTGCCAGCAGTTTATTTGCCGGACGCAGGGAGACCCAGTACTTC
d_gene: TRBD1; v_gene: TRBV7-9; j_gene: TRBJ2-6; abundance: many; CDR3aa: CASGGQWNSGANVLTF; CDR3nt: TGTGCCAGCGGGGGACAGTGGAACTCTGGGGCCAACGTCCTGACTTTC
d_gene: .; v_gene: TRBV6-5; j_gene: TRBJ2-5; abundance: few; CDR3aa: CASSYATMGETQYF; CDR3nt: TGTGCCAGCAGTTACGCGACGATGGGGGAGACCCAGTACTTC
d_gene: TRBD2; v_gene: TRBV7-9; j_gene: TRBJ2-5; abundance: .; CDR3aa: CASSLAGGLETQYF; CDR3nt: TGTGCCAGCAGCCTAGCGGGAGGGTTGGAGACCCAGTACTTC
d_gene: .; v_gene: TRBV4-1; j_gene: TRBJ1-2; abundance: few; CDR3aa: CASSPVGVTYGYTF; CDR3nt: TGCGCCAGCAGCCCAGTAGGGGTAACCTATGGCTACACCTTC
d_gene: TRBD1; v_gene: TRBV5-1; j_gene: TRBJ1-1; abundance: .; CDR3aa: CASSLGQGATEASF; CDR3nt: TGCGCCAGCAGCTTGGGGCAGGGGGCAACTGAAGCTTCCTTT
d_gene: .; v_gene: TRBV6-2/TRBV6-3; j_gene: TRBJ2-7; abundance: .; CDR3aa: CASIQRGTNLAYEQYF; CDR3nt: TGTGCCAGCATCCAGAGGGGGACTAACCTGGCGTACGAGCAGTACTTC